These T cell receptor beta chains were read from a single sample in a study of CD8+ T cells in alopecia areata. Repertoires were generated with immunoSEQ multiplex PCR, while TCRdb's copy carries only in-frame clones and drops some. The data contain about 100,000 clones, about four fifths of them singletons. This material consisted of CD8+ T cells sorted from blood, taken at week 24, from a patient treated with tofacitinib. These receptors came from a human donor with alopecia areata. CDR3s include the opening cysteine and the closing phenylalanine or tryptophan. The order of the fields is CDR3 protein, CDR3 DNA, J gene, D gene, clone size, V gene. A D gene is named only where the DNA matches it firmly. Only some rows state a clone size, as once, few, many or a class for expanded clones.

CSVEWGPTGYFGYGYTF TGCAGCGTTGAGTGGGGGCCAACGGGGTACTTCGGCTATGGCTACACCTTC TRBJ1-2 - few TRBV29-1
CASSFGTGGGYTF TGTGCCAGCAGCTTCGGTACAGGGGGTGGCTACACCTTC TRBJ1-2 TRBD1 - TRBV13
CASSELPLTDTQYF TGTGCCAGCAGTGAACTCCCCCTAACAGATACGCAGTATTTT TRBJ2-3 - - TRBV6-1
CASTPRTDGGELFF TGTGCCAGCACCCCACGGACAGACGGCGGGGAGCTGTTTTTT TRBJ2-2 - - TRBV27
CASSQVRGSSDEQYF TGCGCCAGCAGCCAAGTGCGTGGCAGTTCCGACGAGCAGTACTTC TRBJ2-7 - - TRBV4-3
CASMRGKDNTEAFF TGCGCCAGCATGAGGGGCAAGGACAACACTGAAGCTTTCTTT TRBJ1-1 - - TRBV5-1
CSVEGVLTGSEANVLTF TGCAGCGTTGAAGGGGTCCTCACAGGGTCTGAGGCCAACGTCCTGACTTTC TRBJ2-6 - - TRBV29-1
CASSITASGEQFF TGTGCCAGTAGTATAACTGCCAGCGGTGAGCAGTTCTTC TRBJ2-1 - - TRBV19
CASSLKGYNEQFF TGTGCCAGCAGTTTAAAGGGGTACAATGAGCAGTTCTTC TRBJ2-1 - - TRBV27
CASRLTDSNQPQHF TGTGCCAGTAGGCTGACAGATAGCAATCAGCCCCAGCATTTT TRBJ1-5 - - TRBV19
CASSLALGGASTDTQYF TGTGCCAGCAGCTTAGCGCTTGGGGGGGCAAGCACAGATACGCAGTATTTT TRBJ2-3 - few TRBV7-8
CASSPGGAETQYF TGTGCCAGCAGCCCTGGGGGGGCAGAGACCCAGTACTTC TRBJ2-5 - - TRBV7-9
CASSTRTALNTEAFF TGCGCCAGCAGCACTCGGACAGCCTTGAACACTGAAGCTTTCTTT TRBJ1-1 - - TRBV4-1
CSAVTGSSYNEQFF TGCAGCGCGGTGACAGGGAGCTCCTACAATGAGCAGTTCTTC TRBJ2-1 TRBD1 once TRBV29-1
CASSLDGALHNQPQHF TGTGCCAGCAGTTTAGATGGGGCCCTACATAATCAGCCCCAGCATTTT TRBJ1-5 - once TRBV27
CASSWAGEHHEQFF TGTGCCAGTAGTTGGGCGGGGGAGCACCATGAGCAGTTCTTC TRBJ2-1 TRBD2 once TRBV19
CASTPPSSGANVLTF TGTGCCAGCACCCCGCCCAGCTCTGGGGCCAACGTCCTGACTTTC TRBJ2-6 - - TRBV7-9
CASSQDRNGILNTEAFF TGCGCCAGCAGCCAAGACAGGAATGGGATATTGAACACTGAAGCTTTCTTT TRBJ1-1 - - TRBV4-1
CASSLRLRPYEQYF TGTGCCAGCAGCTTACGGCTAAGGCCCTACGAGCAGTACTTC TRBJ2-7 - - TRBV7-9
CASSEWQGYNEQFF TGTGCCAGCAGTGAATGGCAGGGCTACAATGAGCAGTTCTTC TRBJ2-1 - - TRBV2
CASREEGAPNTEAFF TGCGCCAGCCGGGAAGAAGGGGCTCCGAACACTGAAGCTTTCTTT TRBJ1-1 - - TRBV5-1
CASSLRVGPYSNQPQHF TGTGCCAGTAGCCTAAGGGTGGGACCTTATAGCAATCAGCCCCAGCATTTT TRBJ1-5 - - TRBV19
CASSQVGANYGYTF TGCGCCAGCAGCCAAGTGGGGGCTAACTATGGCTACACCTTC TRBJ1-2 - - TRBV4-3
CSVRTGNTEAFF TGCAGCGTTAGGACAGGGAACACTGAAGCTTTCTTT TRBJ1-1 TRBD1 - TRBV29-1
CASSPVPGGAGNGYTF TGTGCCAGCAGCCCAGTTCCAGGGGGCGCAGGGAATGGCTACACCTTC TRBJ1-2 TRBD1 - TRBV7-6
CASSIGPGGNQPQHF TGTGCCAGTAGTATAGGGCCGGGCGGAAATCAGCCCCAGCATTTT TRBJ1-5 - - TRBV19
CASSPAAGGRDTQYF TGTGCCAGCAGCCCCGCGGCGGGGGGAAGGGATACGCAGTATTTT TRBJ2-3 TRBD2 once TRBV5-6
CSVVEGWGELFF TGCAGCGTTGTTGAGGGGTGGGGGGAGCTGTTTTTT TRBJ2-2 - - TRBV29-1
CAKKEEGSGANVLTF TGTGCCAAGAAAGAGGAGGGTTCCGGGGCCAACGTCCTGACTTTC TRBJ2-6 - - TRBV2
CSVGTGAYEQYF TGCAGCGTTGGGACAGGGGCCTACGAGCAGTACTTC TRBJ2-7 TRBD1 - TRBV29-1
CASSPGQGKQPQHF TGTGCCAGCAGCCCCGGACAGGGCAAACAGCCCCAGCATTTT TRBJ1-5 TRBD1 - TRBV27
CASSSRLWTSSYEQYF TGTGCCAGCAGCTCCCGACTCTGGACAAGCTCCTACGAGCAGTACTTC TRBJ2-7 - few TRBV11-2
CASSLKPAFQTEAFF TGCGCCAGCAGCTTGAAGCCAGCATTTCAAACTGAAGCTTTCTTT TRBJ1-1 - - TRBV5-1
CASSSGGGEAFF TGTGCCAGCAGTTCCGGGGGAGGTGAAGCTTTCTTT TRBJ1-1 - - TRBV27
CASSPDLGHEQYF TGTGCCAGCAGCCCAGACCTAGGGCACGAGCAGTACTTC TRBJ2-7 - - TRBV9
CASRRTGGAYNEQFF TGTGCCAGCAGACGGACAGGGGGCGCATACAATGAGCAGTTCTTC TRBJ2-1 TRBD1 - TRBV7-9